One sample yielded the 11 T cell receptor beta chains listed below, sequenced in a study of T cell responses to AZD1222 COVID-19 vaccine. The protocol was immunoSEQ multiplex PCR, while the TCRdb copy is restricted to in-frame clones and leaves out a portion. The table lists 82,000 or so clones, more than 90% of them singletons, with over 4.5% in the top ten. Sequenced here: peripheral blood, sampled on day 0 of AZD1222 vaccination. Receptors were obtained from an adult in good health.

The rearrangement joins TRBV2 to TRBJ2-1, with TRBD1 matching over 9 bases. The V gene's germline CDR1 is SNHLY and CDR2 FYNNEI. The J segment lost 2 bases and the V segment lost 6 bases, leaving 8 bases of the junction unmatched. The CDR3 is 16 amino acids. The DNA for the CDR3 is TGTGCCAGCAGAAAAATCACAGGGGGCGCCTACAATGAGCAGTTCTTC. Protein: CASRKITGGAYNEQFF. Using reference TRBV2 and TRBJ2-1 for the parts outside the CDR3, the full variable domain is EPEVTQTPSHQVTQMGQEVILRCVPISNHLYFYWYRQILGQKVEFLVSFYNNEISEKSEIFDDQFSVERPDGSNFTLKIRSTKLEDSAMYFCASRKITGGAYNEQFFGPGTRLTVL.

The chain combines TRBV6-6 with TRBJ1-4; D might be TRBD1 (6 bases). Germline CDR1 MNHNY, CDR2 SVGAGI (reference sequence). This CDR3 spans 14 amino acids. V was cut by 6 bases and J by 0 bases, with 8 bases left in between. The CDR3 protein is CASREGATNEKLFF. The DNA for the CDR3 is TGTGCCAGCAGGGAGGGGGCAACTAATGAAAAACTGTTTTTT.

The rearrangement links TRBV28 to TRBJ1-3; a possible D gene is TRBD1 (5 bases). This CDR3 has 15 residues. The V and J ends lost 8 bases and 0 bases respectively, with 14 bases between them. From germline, CDR1 is MDHEN and CDR2 SYDVKM. CDR3: CASARQLRSGNTIYF. DNA of the CDR3: TGTGCCAGCGCCCGACAGCTCCGCTCTGGAAACACCATATATTTT.

The rearrangement joins TRBV5-6 to TRBJ2-6, with D maybe TRBD1 (5 bases). The CDR3 spans 16 residues. Trimming cost V 4 bases and J 0 bases, with 11 bases left between them. CDR1 and CDR2 (germline): SGHDT, YYEEEE. In DNA, the CDR3 is TGTGCCAGCAGCACTTACGACAGCTCTGGGGCCAACGTCCTGACTTTC. Translating it yields CASSTYDSSGANVLTF.

This clone was seen more than once but under ten times. V and J are TRBV19 and TRBJ1-5; D may be TRBD1 (5 bases). V shed 7 bases and J shed 6 bases, with 19 bases lying between them. CDR3 length: 15 residues. Germline V gene sequence: CDR1 LNHDA, CDR2 SQIVND (reference sequence). The chain's CDR3 is CASIRAGNGGQPQHF. The CDR3 coding sequence is TGTGCCAGTATAAGGGCCGGGAATGGGGGTCAGCCCCAGCATTTT.

The genes are TRBV7-9 and TRBJ1-1; D is possibly TRBD1 (5 bases). The CDR3 spans 13 residues. CDR1 is SEHNR and CDR2 is FQNEAQ in the germline V gene (reference sequence). The V end was cut by 5 bases, the J end by 2 bases, with 9 bases between. CDR3 sequence reads: CASSEDRNTEAFF. In nucleotides, the CDR3 is TGTGCCAGCAGCGAAGACAGAAACACTGAAGCTTTCTTT. Supplemented by reference TRBV7-9 and TRBJ1-1, the full variable domain reads DTGVSQNPRHKITKRGQNVTFRCDPISEHNRLYWYRQTLGQGPEFLTYFQNEAQLEKSRLLSDRFSAERPKGSFSTLEIQRTEQGDSAMYLCASSEDRNTEAFFGQGTRLTVV.

This clone was observed a single time. The chain has TRBV5-4 and TRBJ2-3; TRBD2 matches at 8 bases. Germline V lookup: CDR1 SGHNT, CDR2 YYREEE (reference sequence). The CDR3 runs to 16 residues. The J segment lost 1 base and the V segment lost 4 bases, leaving 8 bases of the junction unmatched. This CDR3 reads CASSAAGGPGTDTQYF. The DNA for the CDR3 is TGTGCCAGCAGCGCGGCGGGGGGCCCGGGCACAGATACGCAGTATTTT.

The V gene is TRBV4-1, the J gene TRBJ1-2; 9 bases map to TRBD1. CDR3 length: 14 amino acids. Germline values: CDR1 MGHRA, CDR2 YSYEKL. V gave up 0 bases and J gave up 7 bases; unmatched junction bases: 3. CDR3 coding DNA: TGCGCCAGCAGCCAAGAACAGGGGGCTGGTGGCTACACCTTC. Translation gives CASSQEQGAGGYTF.

The chain recombines TRBV28 with TRBJ1-1; no clear D. Germline assignment: CDR1 MDHEN and CDR2 SYDVKM. The V end lost 5 bases, the J end lost 1 base, and 11 bases lay between the germline ends. The CDR3 runs to 14 residues. The CDR3 nucleotides read TGTGCCAGCAGTAGTTGGAGCAGGAACACTGAAGCTTTCTTT. Protein: CASSSWSRNTEAFF.

The chain joins TRBV10-3 to TRBJ1-2; D gene unclear. This CDR3 contains 11 residues. The germline V and J ends were trimmed by 0 bases and 8 bases, with 4 bases remaining between them. CDR1 is ENHRY, CDR2 SYGVKD, per germline. CDR3 DNA sequence: TGTGCCATCAGTGAGTCGATGGGCTACACCTTC. It encodes CAISESMGYTF.

This clone was detected a few times. The chain uses TRBV18 and TRBJ1-4; D remains ambiguous. There are 14 residues in the CDR3. The V end was cut by 4 bases, the J end by 4 bases, with 10 bases between. The germline V gene encodes CDR1 KGHSH and CDR2 LQKENI. The CDR3 region is CASSHGLSNEKLFF. The CDR3 bases are TGTGCCAGCTCACACGGACTCAGTAATGAAAAACTGTTTTTT.